Reported below is one TCR beta chain. The sample originates from a study of T cell changes during pregnancy in multiple sclerosis. The table came from immunoSEQ multiplex PCR; TCRdb's copy has only in-frame clones and leaves some out. The sample lists some 110,000 clones; more than 80% were seen once. The sequence was obtained from a female donor with multiple sclerosis, enrolled in a pregnancy study. The starting material was peripheral blood, obtained before pregnancy.

CDR3 nucleotide sequence: TGTGCCAGCTCACCGGCGATAGCGGGAGGTCATGAGCAGTTCTTC. It codes for CASSPAIAGGHEQFF. The chain uses TRBV18 and TRBJ2-1, with 10 bases identical to TRBD2. From germline, CDR1 is KGHSH and CDR2 LQKENI. The CDR3 covers 15 residues. After removal of 3 bases from V and 8 bases from J, the junction contained 7 bases not matched to a gene. The full variable domain, with the rest looked up from reference TRBV18 and TRBJ2-1, is NAGVMQNPRHLVRRRGQEARLRCSPMKGHSHVYWYRQLPEEGLKFMVYLQKENIIDESGMPKERFSAEFPKEGPSILRIQQVVRGDSAAYFCASSPAIAGGHEQFFGPGTRLTVL.